These 5 T cell receptor beta chains were sequenced from one sample in a study of T-cell reconstitution after alpha-beta-depleted transplantation in children. A TCRbeta library incorporating unique molecular identifiers was prepared. One entry per CDR3 protein, called by TCRdb with MiXCR from the PCR reads. The sample has approximately 590,000 distinct CDR3 sequences; 10% are singletons. Material: PBMCs from the stem cell graft donor, obtained from the stem cell graft. The receptors stem from a human donor who donated a stem cell graft to a child with acute myeloid leukemia.

This clonotype was seen repeatedly, ten times or more. The chain recombines TRBV29-1 with TRBJ2-6, with 8 bases lining up with TRBD1. CDR3 length equals 16 residues. CDR1 SQVTM and CDR2 ANQGSEA come from the germline V gene. The V gene end was trimmed by 3 bases and the J gene end by 4 bases; junction bases not matched to a gene: 8. The CDR3 loop is CSVDNSRGPGANVLTF. Here the CDR3 DNA reads TGCAGCGTTGATAATAGCAGGGGGCCCGGGGCCAACGTCCTGACTTTC. Using reference TRBV29-1 and TRBJ2-6 for the parts outside the CDR3, the full variable domain is SAVISQKPSRDICQRGTSLTIQCQVDSQVTMMFWYRQQPGQSLTLIATANQGSEATYESGFVIDKFPISRPNLTFSTLTVSNMSPEDSSIYLCSVDNSRGPGANVLTFGAGSRLTVL.

J is TRBJ2-6 and V is TRBV4-3; possibly TRBD2 for D (6 bases). This CDR3 region has 17 residues. Germline CDR1 reads LGHNA; CDR2 reads YSLEER. Trimming took off 2 bases at V and 3 bases at J, with 14 bases between the two ends. CDR3 DNA sequence: TGCGCCAGCAGCCAATCCGGGAGAGAAGTTGGGGCCAACGTCCTGACTTTC. Translated, it gives CASSQSGREVGANVLTF.

The rearrangement joins TRBV29-1 to TRBJ1-2; no reliable D call. The CDR3 consists of 14 residues. Trimming cost V 0 bases and J 7 bases, with 15 bases left between them. Germline values: CDR1 SQVTM, CDR2 ANQGSEA. In nucleotides, the CDR3 is TGCAGCGTTGAAGATCCCCCGGGGAGAAGTGGCTACACCTTC. Its translation is CSVEDPPGRSGYTF.

This clonotype has at least ten counts. The CDR3 protein is CSARTHTKQFF. DNA of the CDR3: TGCAGTGCTAGAACCCACACAAAGCAGTTCTTC. The V gene is TRBV20-1, the J gene TRBJ2-1, with no clear D. V was trimmed by 2 bases and J by 11 bases, leaving 10 bases between them. The germline CDR1 and CDR2 sequences are DFQATT and SNEGSKA (reference sequence). The length of the CDR3 is 11 residues.

This clonotype has ten or more counts. The CDR3 bases are TGCAGTGCTACCAGGGGGAGGGCTTCGTACAATGAGCAGTTCTTC. It encodes CSATRGRASYNEQFF. The gene calls are TRBV20-1 and TRBJ2-1, with D possibly being TRBD1 or TRBD2 (7 bases each). Trimming shortened V by 4 bases and J by 4 bases, and 17 bases separated the two germline ends. The CDR3 consists of 15 residues. Germline V gene lookup returns CDR1 DFQATT and CDR2 SNEGSKA (reference sequence).